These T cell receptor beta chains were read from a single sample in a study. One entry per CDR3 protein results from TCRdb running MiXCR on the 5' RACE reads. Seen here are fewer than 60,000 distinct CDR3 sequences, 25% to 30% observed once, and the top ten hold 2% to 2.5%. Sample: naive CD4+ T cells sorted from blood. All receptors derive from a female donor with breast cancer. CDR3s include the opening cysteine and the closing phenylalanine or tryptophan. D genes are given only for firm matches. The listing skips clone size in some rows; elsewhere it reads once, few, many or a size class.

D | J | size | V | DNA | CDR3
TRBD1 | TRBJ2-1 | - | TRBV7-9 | TGTGCCAGCAGCCCAGGGGGCCTCTCCTACAATGAGCAGTTCTTC | CASSPGGLSYNEQFF
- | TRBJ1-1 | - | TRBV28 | TGTGCCAGCAGTTTGTCGGACCTGGTGAAGAACACTGAAGCTTTCTTT | CASSLSDLVKNTEAFF
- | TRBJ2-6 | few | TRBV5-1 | TGCGCCAGCAGCGGGCCTTCTGGGGCCAACGTCCTGACTTTC | CASSGPSGANVLTF
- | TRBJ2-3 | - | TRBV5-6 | TGTGCCAGCAGCTTGACGGGAGAGGCTAGCACAGATACGCAGTATTTT | CASSLTGEASTDTQYF
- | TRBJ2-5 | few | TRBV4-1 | TGCGCCAGCAGCTGGGGGTCCCAAGAGACCCAGTACTTC | CASSWGSQETQYF
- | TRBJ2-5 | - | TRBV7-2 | TGTGCCGGCAGCTTTCAGGGTCAAGAGACCCAGTACTTC | CAGSFQGQETQYF
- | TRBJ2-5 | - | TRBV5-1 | TGCACCAGCAGCTTGTACGGGCTCCAAGAGACCCAGTACTTC | CTSSLYGLQETQYF
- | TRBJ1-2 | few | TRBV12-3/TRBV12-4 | TGTGCCAGCAGGCTTCGAACAGGGTATGGCTACACCTTC | CASRLRTGYGYTF
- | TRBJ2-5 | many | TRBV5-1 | TGCGCCAGCAGCTCAACAACAGGGTCAGAGACCCAGTACTTC | CASSSTTGSETQYF
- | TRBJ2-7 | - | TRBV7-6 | TGTGCCAGCAGCTGGGGACACCTTACCTACGAGCAGTACTTC | CASSWGHLTYEQYF
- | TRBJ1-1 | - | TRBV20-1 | TGCAGTGCTAGAGAGGGGGGGGGGAACACTGAAGCTTTCTTT | CSAREGGGNTEAFF
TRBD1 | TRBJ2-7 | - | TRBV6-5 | TGTGCCAGTATGTCGGGACAGGCCTACGAGCAGTACTTC | CASMSGQAYEQYF
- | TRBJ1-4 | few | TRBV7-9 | TGTGCCAGCAGACTCAAGGATGAAAAACTGTTTTTT | CASRLKDEKLFF
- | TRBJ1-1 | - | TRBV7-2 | TGTGCCAGCAGCTTAGGTTTTGTAACCGAAGCTTTCTTT | CASSLGFVTEAFF
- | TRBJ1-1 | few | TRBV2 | TGTGCCAGCAAAAAAGGCGAAGGTGACACTGAAGCTTTCTTT | CASKKGEGDTEAFF
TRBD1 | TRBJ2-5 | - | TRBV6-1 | TGTGCCGGAACCTTAGAGCGCGGCAGGGGGTACCAAGAGACCCAGTACTTC | CAGTLERGRGYQETQYF
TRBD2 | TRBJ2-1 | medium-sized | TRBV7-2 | TGTGCCAGCAGCTTAGCCCTGACTAGCGGGAGGGTTGAGCAGTTCTTC | CASSLALTSGRVEQFF
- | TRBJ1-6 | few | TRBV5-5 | TGTGCCAGCAGCTTGACCGTTAATAATTCACCCCTCCACTTT | CASSLTVNNSPLHF
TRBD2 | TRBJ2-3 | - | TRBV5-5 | TGTGCCAGCAGCTATTCAATAGCGGGGGGGCGCACAGATACGCAGTATTTT | CASSYSIAGGRTDTQYF
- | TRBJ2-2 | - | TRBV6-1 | TGTGCCAGCAGTGAGACACCAGACACCGGGGAGCTGTTTTTT | CASSETPDTGELFF
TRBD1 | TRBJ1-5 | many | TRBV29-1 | TGCAGCACCCGGGACAGGGTGGGGCAGCCCCAGCATTTT | CSTRDRVGQPQHF
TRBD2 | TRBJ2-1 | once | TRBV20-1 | TGCAGTGCTAGAAGTCCTAGCGGGATGGGCGATGAGCAGTTCTTC | CSARSPSGMGDEQFF
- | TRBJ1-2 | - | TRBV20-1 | TGCAGTGCCCCGGAAAGGACCCGAAAAAACTATGGCTACACCTTT | CSAPERTRKNYGYTF